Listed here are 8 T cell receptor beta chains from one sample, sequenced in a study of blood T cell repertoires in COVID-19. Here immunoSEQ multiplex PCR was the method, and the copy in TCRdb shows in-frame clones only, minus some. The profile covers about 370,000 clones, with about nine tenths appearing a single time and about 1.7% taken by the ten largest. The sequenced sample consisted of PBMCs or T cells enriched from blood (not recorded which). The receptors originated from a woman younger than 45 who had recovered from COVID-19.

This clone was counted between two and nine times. CDR3 loop: CASSYSTDQPQHF. Here the CDR3 DNA reads TGTGCCAGCAGTTACTCGACTGATCAGCCCCAGCATTTT. The chain is built from TRBV6-5 and TRBJ1-5; D unclear. CDR1 and CDR2 (germline): MNHEY, SVGAGI. The V end lost 0 bases, the J end lost 5 bases, and 5 bases lay between the germline ends. The CDR3 is 13 amino acids.

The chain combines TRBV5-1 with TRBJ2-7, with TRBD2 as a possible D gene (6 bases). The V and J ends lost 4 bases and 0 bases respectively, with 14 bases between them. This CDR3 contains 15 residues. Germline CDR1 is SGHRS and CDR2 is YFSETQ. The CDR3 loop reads CASSPGTHSSYEQYF. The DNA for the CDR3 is TGCGCCAGCAGCCCCGGGACTCATTCCTCCTACGAGCAGTACTTC.

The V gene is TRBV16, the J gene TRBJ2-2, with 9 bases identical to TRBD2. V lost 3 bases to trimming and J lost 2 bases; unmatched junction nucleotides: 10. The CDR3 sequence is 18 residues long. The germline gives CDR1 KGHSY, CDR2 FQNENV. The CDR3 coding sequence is TGTGCCAGCAGCCAGCACTTGGGTAGCGGGGGAAACACCGGGGAGCTGTTTTTT. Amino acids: CASSQHLGSGGNTGELFF.

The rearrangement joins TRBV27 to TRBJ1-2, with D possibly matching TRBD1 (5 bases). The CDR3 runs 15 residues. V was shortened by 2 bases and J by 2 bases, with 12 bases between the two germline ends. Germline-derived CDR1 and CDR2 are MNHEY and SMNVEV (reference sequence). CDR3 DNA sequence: TGTGCCAGCAGTTTAAGCAGGGCACTGAACTATGGCTACACCTTC. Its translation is CASSLSRALNYGYTF.

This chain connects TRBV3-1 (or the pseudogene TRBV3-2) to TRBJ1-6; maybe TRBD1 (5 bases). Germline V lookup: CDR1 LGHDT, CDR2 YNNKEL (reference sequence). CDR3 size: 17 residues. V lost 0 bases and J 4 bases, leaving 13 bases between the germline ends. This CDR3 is CASSQDLGAAYNSPLHF. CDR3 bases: TGTGCCAGCAGCCAAGATCTAGGGGCAGCTTATAATTCACCCCTCCACTTT.

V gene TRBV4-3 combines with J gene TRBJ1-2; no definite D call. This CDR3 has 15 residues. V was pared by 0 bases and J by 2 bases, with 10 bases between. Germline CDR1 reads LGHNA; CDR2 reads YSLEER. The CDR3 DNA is TGCGCCAGCAGCCAAGATATCCGGGTAAACTATGGCTACACCTTC. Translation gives CASSQDIRVNYGYTF.

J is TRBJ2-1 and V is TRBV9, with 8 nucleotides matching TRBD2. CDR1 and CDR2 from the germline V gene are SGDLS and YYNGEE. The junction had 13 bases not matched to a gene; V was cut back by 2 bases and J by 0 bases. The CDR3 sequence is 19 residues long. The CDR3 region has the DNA TGTGCCAGCAGCGTGGGGATAGCGGGAAAGGGGAGCTCCTACAATGAGCAGTTCTTC. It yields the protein CASSVGIAGKGSSYNEQFF.

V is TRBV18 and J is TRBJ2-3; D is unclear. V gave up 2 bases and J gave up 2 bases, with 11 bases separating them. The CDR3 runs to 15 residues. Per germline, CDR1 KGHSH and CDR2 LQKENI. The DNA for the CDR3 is TGTGCCAGCTCACCATCCGAGGAGACCACAGATACGCAGTATTTT. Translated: CASSPSEETTDTQYF.